This TCR beta chain was captured by sequencing in a study of shared clonotypes between healthy human individuals. At the level of the study: The cohort had two women and a few men, ages 18 to 49. Findings and caveats of the study: Generation probability values for non-shared clonotypes were lower than those for clonotypes shared by all four donors.

Here immunoSEQ multiplex PCR was the method, and the copy in TCRdb shows in-frame clones only, minus some. The sample lists roughly 600,000 clones; roughly 98% were seen once. V lost 1 base to trimming and J lost 8 bases; unmatched junction nucleotides: 8. The CDR3 length is 16 residues. The germline V gene has CDR1 SGHAT and CDR2 FQNNGV. Notes on this clone: What it binds is unknown.

Naive-designated CD8 cells lacked CD45RO, were positively enriched for CCR7, and omitted terminally differentiated effector memory CD45RA+ cells. Healthy adults negative for HIV, lacking recent acute infections or vaccinations, served as donors. Sequenced input: naive CD8+ T cells sorted from blood. This chain uses TRBV11-2 with TRBJ2-4, with TRBD2 matching over 10 bases. The TCR sequence derives from a man aged 25-45 years in good health. The CDR3 nucleotides read TGTGCCAGCAGCTTAGTACCTAGCGGGAGTGGGGACATTCAGTACTTC. It encodes CASSLVPSGSGDIQYF.